A selection of T cell receptor beta chains follows, all from one sample in a study of OX40 agonist ivuxolimab in advanced cancers. TCRdb keeps only in-frame clones here, not all; method: immunoSEQ multiplex PCR. The repertoire consists of 60,000 to 70,000 clones, with about 87% occurring once and the leading ten covering approximately 2%. Specimen: CD4+ or CD8+ T cells sorted from blood, collected in a trial of the OX40 agonist ivuxolimab. The receptors were sampled from an adult with an advanced solid tumor such as melanoma, head and neck, liver or kidney cancer. The CDR3 runs from the conserved cysteine through the conserved F or W. Fields, in order: J gene, D gene, clone size, V gene, CDR3 protein, CDR3 DNA. The D gene is left open where the match is weak. Part of the rows lack a size; the others show once, few, many or a class for expanded clones.

TRBJ2-7	TRBD1	NA	TRBV7-8	CASSVRQGGLEQYF	TGTGCCAGCAGCGTAAGACAGGGCGGTTTAGAGCAGTACTTC
TRBJ2-3	TRBD2	NA	TRBV5-4	CASHTGGGRSSTDTQYF	TGTGCCAGCCACACCGGCGGGGGGCGATCTAGCACAGATACGCAGTATTTT
TRBJ2-6	NA	few	TRBV7-3	CASSLSAGAGANVLTF	TGTGCCAGCAGCCTCTCAGCTGGGGCTGGGGCCAACGTCCTGACTTTC
TRBJ1-5	NA	NA	TRBV19	CASSKSGTVYSNQPQHF	TGTGCCAGTAGTAAATCCGGGACGGTCTATAGCAATCAGCCCCAGCATTTT
TRBJ2-1	NA	NA	TRBV7-3	CASSPSTGSFYNEQFF	TGTGCCAGCAGCCCCAGTACCGGGAGCTTTTACAATGAGCAGTTCTTC
TRBJ2-2	NA	NA	TRBV29-1	CSVEQSTGELFF	TGCAGCGTTGAACAGTCCACCGGGGAGCTGTTTTTT
TRBJ1-3	NA	NA	TRBV19	CASSMPGQRYSGNTIYF	TGTGCCAGTAGTATGCCCGGACAGCGCTACTCTGGAAACACCATATATTTT
TRBJ2-3	TRBD1	NA	TRBV28	CASIPGQGDPNTDTQYF	TGTGCCAGCATACCGGGACAGGGGGACCCTAACACAGATACGCAGTATTTT
TRBJ1-5	NA	NA	TRBV11-1	CASSTDPDQPQHF	TGTGCCAGCAGCACGGATCCTGATCAGCCCCAGCATTTT
TRBJ2-4	NA	NA	TRBV28	CASYARRAQYF	TGTGCCAGCTACGCCCGACGGGCTCAGTACTTC
TRBJ2-3	TRBD2	NA	TRBV7-2	CASSYSTSGSLDTQYF	TGTGCCAGCAGCTACTCGACTAGCGGGAGCTTGGATACGCAGTATTTT
TRBJ1-3	NA	NA	TRBV2	CATAQRAGNTIYF	TGTGCCACAGCACAGAGAGCTGGAAACACCATATATTTT
TRBJ2-5	TRBD2	few	TRBV28	CASSPAGLAEGETQYF	TGTGCCAGCAGCCCTGCGGGACTAGCGGAAGGAGAGACCCAGTACTTC
TRBJ2-3	TRBD1	NA	TRBV27	CASSSTGGRTDTQYF	TGTGCCAGCAGTTCAACAGGGGGCCGCACAGATACGCAGTATTTT
TRBJ2-3	TRBD2	once	TRBV19	CASSRAGGLPDTQYF	TGTGCCAGTAGTAGAGCGGGGGGCCTCCCAGATACGCAGTATTTT
TRBJ2-3	TRBD2	NA	TRBV11-3	CASSPGGSADTQYF	TGTGCCAGCAGCCCGGGCGGGAGTGCAGATACGCAGTATTTT
TRBJ2-3	TRBD1	NA	TRBV29-1	CSGGGTGGLTSTDTQYF	TGCAGCGGCGGGGGGACAGGGGGGCTTACTAGCACAGATACGCAGTATTTT
TRBJ2-7	NA	NA	TRBV7-8	CASSLGVHEQYF	TGTGCCAGCAGCTTAGGGGTCCACGAGCAGTACTTC
TRBJ2-5	NA	NA	TRBV28	CASSSDRIPETQYF	TGTGCCAGCAGTTCCGACAGGATCCCAGAGACCCAGTACTTC
TRBJ1-6	TRBD1	once	TRBV7-2	CASSFGQGARNSPLHF	TGTGCCAGCAGCTTTGGGCAGGGGGCAAGGAATTCACCCCTCCACTTT
TRBJ2-2	TRBD2	NA	TRBV4-3	CASSQTLAGVSTGELFF	TGCGCCAGCAGCCAGACACTAGCGGGAGTGAGCACCGGGGAGCTGTTTTTT
TRBJ1-3	TRBD1	NA	TRBV7-2	CASSTSGTGASGNTIYF	TGTGCCAGCAGCACATCCGGGACAGGGGCGTCTGGAAACACCATATATTTT
TRBJ2-1	TRBD2	NA	TRBV13	CASSLSASGRNEQFF	TGTGCCAGCAGCTTATCGGCTAGCGGGAGAAATGAGCAGTTCTTC
TRBJ2-2	NA	NA	TRBV27	CASNQRGTGELFF	TGTGCCAGCAACCAAAGAGGGACCGGGGAGCTGTTTTTT
TRBJ2-6	NA	NA	TRBV28	CASRITSSSGANVLTF	TGTGCCAGCAGAATCACAAGCAGCTCTGGGGCCAACGTCCTGACTTTC
TRBJ2-1	TRBD1	once	TRBV6-5	CASSYSGQVKEQFF	TGTGCCAGCAGTTATTCAGGACAGGTTAAGGAGCAGTTCTTC
TRBJ2-5	TRBD2	NA	TRBV19	CASTGPGRPETQYF	TGTGCCAGTACCGGCCCCGGGAGGCCAGAGACCCAGTACTTC
TRBJ1-1	NA	NA	TRBV14	CASSQDGQRMNTEAFF	TGTGCCAGCAGCCAAGATGGACAGAGGATGAACACTGAAGCTTTCTTT
TRBJ2-3	NA	NA	TRBV13	CASSPQDTQYF	TGTGCCAGCAGCCCCCAGGATACGCAGTATTTT
TRBJ2-6	NA	NA	TRBV6-5	CASRLRGAGANVLTF	TGTGCCAGCAGACTTAGGGGAGCTGGGGCCAACGTCCTGACTTTC
TRBJ1-2	TRBD1	NA	TRBV28	CASSSGQGNGYTF	TGTGCCAGCAGTTCCGGACAGGGTAATGGCTACACCTTC
TRBJ1-4	NA	NA	TRBV19	CASSWSGVNEKLFF	TGTGCCAGTAGTTGGTCAGGGGTTAATGAAAAACTGTTTTTT
TRBJ2-7	TRBD1	NA	TRBV11-1	CASSLGGTGYLNSYEQYF	TGTGCCAGCAGTCTTGGCGGGACAGGGTATCTTAACAGCTACGAGCAGTACTTC
TRBJ1-2	NA	NA	TRBV7-2	CASSLGVGVEGGYTF	TGTGCCAGCAGCTTAGGAGTGGGTGTCGAGGGAGGCTACACCTTC
TRBJ1-6	NA	once	TRBV19	CASTPTLGGNSPLHF	TGTGCCAGTACCCCGACATTAGGGGGTAATTCACCCCTCCACTTT
TRBJ2-7	TRBD1	NA	TRBV5-6	CASSHRGSSYEQYF	TGTGCCAGCAGCCACAGGGGCAGCTCCTACGAGCAGTACTTC
TRBJ2-2	TRBD2	NA	TRBV19	CASSISLAGETGELFF	TGTGCCAGTAGTATCTCTCTAGCGGGGGAAACCGGGGAGCTGTTTTTT
TRBJ1-6	NA	NA	TRBV11-2	CASRRWDSPLHF	TGTGCCAGCCGACGTTGGGATTCACCCCTCCACTTT
TRBJ1-2	NA	NA	TRBV5-4	CASSLTGTVYGYTF	TGTGCCAGCAGCTTAACAGGGACGGTCTATGGCTACACCTTC
TRBJ2-1	TRBD2	NA	TRBV7-2	CASSRGLAGMSSYNEQFF	TGTGCCAGCAGCCGCGGACTAGCGGGAATGAGCTCCTACAATGAGCAGTTCTTC
TRBJ1-4	NA	NA	TRBV5-1	CASRERPEANEKLFF	TGCGCCAGCAGAGAACGACCGGAGGCAAATGAAAAACTGTTTTTT
TRBJ2-7	NA	NA	TRBV7-6	CASSFGNPYEQYF	TGTGCCAGCAGCTTCGGAAACCCCTACGAGCAGTACTTC
TRBJ2-1	NA	NA	TRBV7-9	CASSSSGFTINNEQFF	TGTGCCAGCAGCTCCTCGGGCTTCACAATAAACAATGAGCAGTTCTTC
TRBJ2-3	TRBD2	NA	TRBV11-2	CASSLDRYAGEIGDTQYF	TGTGCCAGCAGCTTAGACCGTTACGCGGGAGAAATAGGGGATACGCAGTATTTT
TRBJ2-5	TRBD1	NA	TRBV5-1	CATRDRGQETQYF	TGCGCCACCCGGGACAGGGGACAAGAGACCCAGTACTTC
TRBJ2-6	NA	NA	TRBV5-1	CASSLVPTGSGANVLTF	TGCGCCAGCAGCTTGGTACCTACAGGGTCTGGGGCCAACGTCCTGACTTTC
TRBJ2-5	TRBD2	NA	TRBV4-2	CASRLGGRAQETQYF	TGTGCCAGCCGGCTTGGCGGGAGAGCCCAAGAGACCCAGTACTTC
TRBJ2-6	NA	NA	TRBV30	CAWSVAQTFRAGANVLTF	TGTGCCTGGAGTGTTGCGCAGACTTTTCGGGCCGGGGCCAACGTCCTGACTTTC
TRBJ1-2	NA	NA	TRBV5-4	CASSSQEQGYTF	TGTGCCAGCAGCTCTCAGGAACAGGGCTACACCTTC
TRBJ1-4	NA	NA	TRBV2	CASRVFDGEKLFF	TGTGCCAGCAGGGTTTTTGACGGTGAAAAACTGTTTTTT
TRBJ1-1	NA	NA	TRBV25-1	CASRTTGTPNTEAFF	TGTGCCAGCAGGACAACCGGGACACCGAACACTGAAGCTTTCTTT
TRBJ2-3	TRBD2	NA	TRBV15	CATSTPAVGLAGDTDTQYF	TGTGCCACCAGCACACCAGCCGTGGGACTAGCGGGAGACACAGATACGCAGTATTTT
TRBJ1-4	TRBD1	NA	TRBV28	CASYTRTGRATNEKLFF	TGTGCCAGTTATACCCGGACAGGGAGGGCAACTAATGAAAAACTGTTTTTT
TRBJ2-7	NA	NA	TRBV9	CASSADQASYEQYF	TGTGCCAGCAGCGCAGACCAGGCTAGCTACGAGCAGTACTTC